Listed here are 15 T cell receptor beta chains from one sample, sequenced in a study of blood T cells in healthy people across ages. Primers used in a second PCR of about 6 to 11 cycles were a sample-barcoded 5' primer and a J-beta primer mix. TCRdb called the 5' RACE reads again in MiXCR, with one record for every CDR3 protein. Counted here are 600,000 or so distinct CDR3 sequences, 47% occurring once; the ten biggest clones make up around 24%. The sequenced sample consisted of blood. The origin of the receptors is a man older than 75 in good health.

This chain uses TRBV7-2 with TRBJ1-1; no firm D call. The ends were cut back, 2 bases at V and 3 bases at J, with 7 bases in the middle. In germline, CDR1 is SGHTA, CDR2 FQGNSA. CDR3 size: 13 residues. CDR3 coding DNA: TGTGCCAGCAGCTTAAAATCGGACACTGAAGCTTTCTTT. Encoded protein: CASSLKSDTEAFF.

This sequence joins TRBV20-1 and TRBJ2-3; D gene uncertain. The CDR3 has 15 residues. Germline-derived CDR1 and CDR2 are DFQATT and SNEGSKA (reference sequence). The V end lost 3 bases, the J end lost 2 bases, and 15 bases lay between the germline ends. CDR3 sequence (DNA): TGCAGTGCTAGCCCGACACATAGATCCACAGATACGCAGTATTTT. Protein sequence: CSASPTHRSTDTQYF.

The V call is TRBV25-1, the J call TRBJ2-4; 10 bases line up with TRBD2. The end of the DNA aligns better with TRBJ2-7, so the J call may be wrong. The germline gives CDR1 MGHDK, CDR2 SYGVNS. The CDR3 covers 15 residues. The CDR3 sequence: CASTRAGGPAYEQYF. In nucleotides, the CDR3 is TGTGCCAGCACCAGAGCGGGAGGGCCCGCCTACGAGCAGTACTTC.

This clonotype was seen more than once but under ten times. The chain couples TRBV7-9 to TRBJ1-2; 8 nucleotides match TRBD1. The CDR3 extends over 16 amino acids. V lost 3 bases, J lost 4 bases, and 10 bases stayed unmatched. In germline, CDR1 is SEHNR, CDR2 FQNEAQ (reference sequence). CDR3 coding DNA: TGTGCCAGCAGCTTGGGGTACGGACAGGGCGGCTATGGCTACACCTTC. Its translation is CASSLGYGQGGYGYTF.

This clonotype was observed a handful of times. The CDR3 coding sequence is TGCAGTGCTAGAGAGCCTAGCGGGGGCCGTTACAATGAGCAGTTCTTC. The encoded protein is CSAREPSGGRYNEQFF. The V and J genes are TRBV20-1 and TRBJ2-1, with 10 bases that match TRBD2. CDR1 and CDR2 from the germline V gene are DFQATT and SNEGSKA (reference sequence). The ends lost 0 bases at V and 4 bases at J; junction bases unmatched: 6. CDR3 length: 16 residues.

This clonotype was seen more than once but under ten times. The genes are TRBV3-1 and TRBJ2-1, with no clear D. Trimming took off 0 bases at V and 2 bases at J, with 8 bases between the two ends. This CDR3 has 15 amino acids. CDR1 LGHDT and CDR2 YNNKEL come from the germline V gene (reference sequence). The CDR3 reads CASSQEGRAYNEQFF. CDR3 bases: TGTGCCAGCAGCCAAGAGGGAAGGGCCTACAATGAGCAGTTCTTC.

This chain links TRBV29-1 with TRBJ1-2; D is undetermined. In germline, CDR1 is SQVTM, CDR2 ANQGSEA. V was cut by 5 bases and J by 8 bases, with 15 bases left in between. CDR3 size: 12 residues. This CDR3 is CSVRVGLQGYTF. The DNA of the CDR3 is TGCAGCGTTAGGGTCGGACTGCAAGGCTACACCTTC.

Notes on this clonotype: A much larger clonotype is one base distant, so this may be a read error. CDR3 loop: CASSLEAVTYEQFF. CDR3 nucleotide sequence: TGTGCCAGCAGCTTAGAAGCAGTCACCTACGAGCAGTTCTTC. The V call is TRBV7-9, the J call TRBJ2-1; D is unclear. V lost 1 base and J 10 bases, leaving 14 bases between the germline ends. CDR3 length: 14 residues. Germline V CDR1 and CDR2: SEHNR, FQNEAQ (reference sequence). Supplemented by reference TRBV7-9 and TRBJ2-1, the full variable domain reads DTGVSQNPRHKITKRGQNVTFRCDPISEHNRLYWYRQTLGQGPEFLTYFQNEAQLEKSRLLSDRFSAERPKGSFSTLEIQRTEQGDSAMYLCASSLEAVTYEQFFGPGTRLTVL.

This clonotype was counted a few times. This sequence joins TRBV15 and TRBJ2-5, with 10 nucleotides matching TRBD1. CDR1 LNHNV and CDR2 YYDKDF come from the germline V gene (reference sequence). CDR3 length: 17 amino acids. Losses at the gene ends were 3 bases for V and 5 bases for J; bases not matched to a gene: 12. The CDR3 loop is CATSRGQGSPHGETQYF. The CDR3 nucleotides read TGTGCCACCAGCAGGGGACAGGGGTCACCTCATGGGGAGACCCAGTACTTC.

Only a few counts were recorded for this clonotype. The V gene is TRBV9, the J gene TRBJ1-6; 8 bases fit TRBD1. Trimming at V came to 1 base and at J to 6 bases, leaving 9 bases not matched to a gene. The CDR3 covers 17 residues. Germline V CDR1 and CDR2: SGDLS, YYNGEE. The CDR3 spells CASSVQGASGFNSPLHF. Written as DNA, the CDR3 is TGTGCCAGCAGCGTACAGGGGGCGTCTGGCTTTAATTCACCCCTCCACTTT.

The chain carries TRBV7-3 and TRBJ2-3; D may be TRBD2 (6 bases). V lost 3 bases and J 4 bases, leaving 14 bases between the germline ends. The germline V gene has CDR1 SGHTA and CDR2 FQGTGA. CDR3 length equals 15 residues. Written as DNA, the CDR3 is TGTGCCAGCAGCTTGGGAGGAGGGGCCTCAGATACGCAGTATTTT. Translation gives CASSLGGGASDTQYF.

V and J are TRBV3-1 and TRBJ1-2, with 9 bases aligning to TRBD1. V trimming: 4 bases; J trimming: 0 bases; junction bases outside the gene matches: 3. The CDR3 extends over 15 amino acids. From germline, CDR1 is LGHDT and CDR2 YNNKEL (reference sequence). CDR3: CASSRTGVTNYGYTF. The CDR3 bases are TGTGCCAGCAGCCGGACAGGGGTCACTAACTATGGCTACACCTTC.

This clonotype was observed many times. This sequence joins TRBV7-2 and TRBJ2-1; 11 bases agree with TRBD2. Trimming at V came to 3 bases and at J to 7 bases, leaving 5 bases not matched to a gene. This CDR3 is built from 15 residues. Germline lookup yields CDR1 SGHTA and CDR2 FQGNSA. The CDR3 is CASSFSGGAQNEQFF. DNA of the CDR3: TGTGCCAGCAGCTTTAGCGGGGGGGCCCAAAATGAGCAGTTCTTC. Complete variable domain (other parts from reference TRBV7-2 and TRBJ2-1): GAGVSQSPSNKVTEKGKDVELRCDPISGHTALYWYRQSLGQGLEFLIYFQGNSAPDKSGLPSDRFSAERTGGSVSTLTIQRTQQEDSAVYLCASSFSGGAQNEQFFGPGTRLTVL.

The rearrangement links TRBV14 to TRBJ2-1; 7 bases align to TRBD2. There are 14 residues in the CDR3. J lost 4 bases, V lost 1 base, and 1 base had no gene match. Germline CDR1 reads SGHDN; CDR2 reads FVKESK. The CDR3 sequence: CASSQGGGYNEQFF. The CDR3 region has the DNA TGTGCCAGCAGCCAAGGCGGGGGATACAATGAGCAGTTCTTC. The full variable domain, rest sourced from reference TRBV14 and TRBJ2-1, is EAGVTQFPSHSVIEKGQTVTLRCDPISGHDNLYWYRRVMGKEIKFLLHFVKESKQDESGMPNNRFLAERTGGTYSTLKVQPAELEDSGVYFCASSQGGGYNEQFFGPGTRLTVL.

Concerning this clonotype: At one end the junction does not follow the germline gene, possibly because of a read error. This rearrangement joins TRBV3-1 to TRBJ2-7, with TRBD2 as a possible D gene (5 bases). This CDR3 has 14 residues. From germline, CDR1 is LGHDT and CDR2 YNNKEL (reference sequence). In nucleotides, the CDR3 is TGTGCCAGCAGCCAACGACTAAGCTCCTACAAGCAGTACTTC. As protein: CASSQRLSSYKQYF.